The source of this T cell receptor (beta chain) is a study of cytomegalovirus exposure and HLA in healthy donors. 60 Vbeta and 13 Jbeta primers were used in PCR. Using immunoSEQ multiplex PCR, the repertoire was profiled, and TCRdb retains in-frame clones only, with some absent. The sample includes approximately 160,000 clones, over 70% of them seen just once. In its sample, this clone was seen a few times. What it binds is not known. Trimming shortened V by 0 bases and J by 2 bases, and 8 bases separated the two germline ends. The germline V gene encodes CDR1 SGDLS and CDR2 YYNGEE. The CDR3 totals 14 residues. Study results and caveats: Productive status was seen about 90% or about 30% of the time for most TCR beta V segments in an earlier analysis.

The source is a woman between 40 and 50 years old in good health and CMV-seropositive. Sequenced input: PBMCs. This chain links TRBV9 with TRBJ2-5; D gene ambiguous. The CDR3 here is CASSVGQAQETQYF. CDR3 coding DNA: TGTGCCAGCAGCGTAGGGCAAGCGCAAGAGACCCAGTACTTC.